This section outlines one T cell receptor beta chain sequence together with its context. Its antigen remains unidentified. Base qualities are missing; no much larger clone stands one base away. TCRbeta CDR3 regions were amplified from genomic DNA using the immunoSEQ Assay, a bias-controlled multiplex PCR. In the original analysis: Within the assay, amplification of reference gene primers was used to estimate how many nucleated cells each sample contained. To quantify the absolute abundance of each unique TCRbeta CDR3 rearrangement, sequence reads were collapsed and filtered. For each sample, productive Simpson clonality was calculated as the square root of Simpson's diversity index across productive rearrangements. TCRdb retrieved this table from immuneACCESS and kept in-frame rearrangements only. Not all clones are present; in checked studies, unresolved V genes account for under half, and no reason is known for the remainder. The V and J calls and the clone size are those of that table, but D and trimming were determined from the DNA. For this sample there are approximately 170,000 clones; 80% to 90% appear just once. The top ten clonotypes cover around 8.6% of the sample.

The sample comes from a study of blood T cell repertoires in COVID-19 (dated by TCRdb to 2020 to 2022). About the investigation overall: Samples from collaborators originated in the United States, Italy and Spain and spanned both the acute and convalescent phases of COVID-19. The prospective study material was composed of cDNA or gDNA derived from T cells, B-cell-depleted T cells, or PBMCs. Sample metadata almost always included a de-identified subject ID, COVID-19 status, age in years and sex. A freely available public database, intended as a resource for researchers studying the immune response to SARS-CoV-2, is where the repertoires were released. The dataset comprised deeply sampled blood TCRbeta repertoires from subjects exposed to, actively infected with, or recovered from COVID-19. HLA class I and class II types, where available, came from metadata supplied by the sample provider rather than from assay-based typing. The samples were drawn from two sources: the first 160 participants of the ongoing ImmuneRACE study, and 1,254 subjects contributed by 6 global collaborators. The research as a whole found: Clinical and demographic metadata were provided uncurated, with the amount varying by source and participant.

Each collaborating institution followed its own protocols to collect whole blood in K2EDTA tubes. For TCRbeta analysis, collaborators shipped samples as frozen whole blood, isolated PBMCs, or DNA extracted from either of those sample types. CDR1 and CDR2 (SGHTA, FQGTGA) derive from the germline V gene. V and J lose 2 bases and 4 bases, and a span of 8 bases separates them. Counted from cysteine to phenylalanine, this CDR3 has 13 amino acids. Of all the DNA, just the CDR3 is kept, 39 bases in frame from base 1. The chain joins TRBV7-3 to TRBJ1-1, with the D gene not confidently named. Source material: peripheral blood. The receptor was isolated from a man in his fifties or sixties with active or convalescent COVID-19. The CDR3 corresponds to CASSLLQSTEAFF. The DNA sequence is given as TGTGCCAGCAGCTTATTACAGAGCACTGAAGCTTTCTTT.